The 10 T cell receptor beta chains below all came from one sample that was sequenced in a study of blood T cell repertoires in COVID-19. Data came from immunoSEQ multiplex PCR; TCRdb stores just in-frame clones and leaves some out. Of about 220,000 clones listed, almost 90% are singletons. Sequenced: PBMCs or T cells enriched from blood (not recorded which). The receptors stem from a woman aged 45-60 years with acute COVID-19.

The J gene is TRBJ2-3, the V gene TRBV13, with a weak D call TRBD1 (5 bases). The length of the CDR3 is 16 residues. The V and J ends lost 3 bases and 2 bases respectively, with 15 bases between them. The germline CDR1 and CDR2 sequences are PRHDT and FYEKMQ (reference sequence). The CDR3 region has the DNA TGTGCCAGCAGCTTGGGGCGGCCCCTTACCACAGATACGCAGTATTTT. Protein product: CASSLGRPLTTDTQYF.

The chain recombines TRBV30 with TRBJ1-4, with 9 bases matching TRBD1. CDR3 size: 17 residues. V was clipped by 4 bases and J by 2 bases; unmatched bases: 11. Germline loops: CDR1 GTSNPN, CDR2 SVGIG (reference sequence). In nucleotides, the CDR3 is TGTGCCTGGAAAACCATCGACAGGGGGGGGACTAATGAAAAACTGTTTTTT. Its translation: CAWKTIDRGGTNEKLFF.

This chain connects TRBV4-1 to TRBJ2-5; the D is unclear. V lost 3 bases, J lost 4 bases, and 9 bases lay in between. This CDR3 region has 13 residues. CDR1 and CDR2 (germline): MGHRA, YSYEKL. DNA for the CDR3: TGCGCCAGCAGCCACCGAGTAGCAGAGACCCAGTACTTC. Translating gives CASSHRVAETQYF.

This chain connects TRBV29-1 to TRBJ2-7; 12 nucleotides align to TRBD2. V was pared by 3 bases and J by 0 bases, with 9 bases of the junction left unmatched. The CDR3 has 17 amino acids. Germline CDR1 reads SQVTM; CDR2 reads ANQGSEA. CDR3 residues: CSVEGTSGWEGSYEQYF. CDR3 nucleotide sequence: TGCAGCGTTGAGGGGACTAGCGGGTGGGAGGGCTCCTACGAGCAGTACTTC.

CDR3 sequence (DNA): TGTGCCAGCAGCCACGCGGACAGGTTTAACGGGGAGCTGTTTTTT. Translated: CASSHADRFNGELFF. The V call is TRBV3-1 (or the pseudogene TRBV3-2), the J call TRBJ2-2; TRBD1 matches 7 bases. The junction had 8 bases not matched to a gene; V was cut back by 3 bases and J by 7 bases. This CDR3 contains 15 residues. Germline CDR1 reads LGHDT; CDR2 reads YNNKEL (reference sequence).

The gene calls are TRBV28 and TRBJ2-6; D gene ambiguous. CDR1 is MDHEN and CDR2 is SYDVKM in the germline V gene. This CDR3 has 14 amino acids. Trimming left V 6 bases short and J 2 bases short, with 8 bases between. CDR3 residues: CASRPQAGANVLTF. Written as DNA, the CDR3 is TGTGCCAGCAGACCCCAGGCTGGGGCCAACGTCCTGACTTTC.

In regard to this clone: One end of the junction does not line up with germline, which may come from a read error. This chain links TRBV7-7 with TRBJ2-1; TRBD2 matches 7 bases. Looked up from germline, CDR1 is SSHAT and CDR2 is FNYEAQ (reference sequence). The length of the CDR3 is 15 residues. CDR3 DNA: TGTGCTAGCAGCTTAAGGGAGGGCGATTACAATGAGCAGTTCTTC. This encodes CASSLREGDYNEQFF.

The chain employs TRBV7-2 and TRBJ2-5, with TRBD2 matching 8 bases. V trimming: 1 base; J trimming: 4 bases; junction bases outside the gene matches: 5. The CDR3 loop spans 15 amino acids. Germline values: CDR1 SGHTA, CDR2 FQGNSA. The CDR3 loop reads CASSLVGLGAETQYF. The CDR3 DNA reads as TGTGCCAGCAGCTTAGTGGGACTAGGGGCAGAGACCCAGTACTTC. Using reference TRBV7-2 and TRBJ2-5 for the parts outside the CDR3, the full variable domain is GAGVSQSPSNKVTEKGKDVELRCDPISGHTALYWYRQSLGQGLEFLIYFQGNSAPDKSGLPSDRFSAERTGGSVSTLTIQRTQQEDSAVYLCASSLVGLGAETQYFGPGTRLLVL.

The chain employs TRBV30 and TRBJ2-7; TRBD1 agrees at 7 bases. Germline loops: CDR1 GTSNPN, CDR2 SVGIG (reference sequence). The CDR3 is made up of 13 amino acids. Germline trimming cut 5 bases from V and 1 base from J; bases unmatched to any gene: 5. The CDR3 reads CAWGRDRSYEQYF. The DNA of the CDR3 is TGTGCCTGGGGCCGGGACAGATCCTACGAGCAGTACTTC.

This clone was detected once. The rearrangement joins TRBV7-2 to TRBJ2-2; TRBD2 matches 13 bases. The CDR3 is 15 amino acids. The V gene end was trimmed by 6 bases and the J gene end by 5 bases; junction bases not matched to a gene: 3. From germline, CDR1 is SGHTA and CDR2 FQGNSA. The chain's CDR3 is CASRPTSGRTGELFF. The CDR3, as DNA: TGTGCCAGCAGACCGACTAGCGGGAGGACCGGGGAGCTGTTTTTT.